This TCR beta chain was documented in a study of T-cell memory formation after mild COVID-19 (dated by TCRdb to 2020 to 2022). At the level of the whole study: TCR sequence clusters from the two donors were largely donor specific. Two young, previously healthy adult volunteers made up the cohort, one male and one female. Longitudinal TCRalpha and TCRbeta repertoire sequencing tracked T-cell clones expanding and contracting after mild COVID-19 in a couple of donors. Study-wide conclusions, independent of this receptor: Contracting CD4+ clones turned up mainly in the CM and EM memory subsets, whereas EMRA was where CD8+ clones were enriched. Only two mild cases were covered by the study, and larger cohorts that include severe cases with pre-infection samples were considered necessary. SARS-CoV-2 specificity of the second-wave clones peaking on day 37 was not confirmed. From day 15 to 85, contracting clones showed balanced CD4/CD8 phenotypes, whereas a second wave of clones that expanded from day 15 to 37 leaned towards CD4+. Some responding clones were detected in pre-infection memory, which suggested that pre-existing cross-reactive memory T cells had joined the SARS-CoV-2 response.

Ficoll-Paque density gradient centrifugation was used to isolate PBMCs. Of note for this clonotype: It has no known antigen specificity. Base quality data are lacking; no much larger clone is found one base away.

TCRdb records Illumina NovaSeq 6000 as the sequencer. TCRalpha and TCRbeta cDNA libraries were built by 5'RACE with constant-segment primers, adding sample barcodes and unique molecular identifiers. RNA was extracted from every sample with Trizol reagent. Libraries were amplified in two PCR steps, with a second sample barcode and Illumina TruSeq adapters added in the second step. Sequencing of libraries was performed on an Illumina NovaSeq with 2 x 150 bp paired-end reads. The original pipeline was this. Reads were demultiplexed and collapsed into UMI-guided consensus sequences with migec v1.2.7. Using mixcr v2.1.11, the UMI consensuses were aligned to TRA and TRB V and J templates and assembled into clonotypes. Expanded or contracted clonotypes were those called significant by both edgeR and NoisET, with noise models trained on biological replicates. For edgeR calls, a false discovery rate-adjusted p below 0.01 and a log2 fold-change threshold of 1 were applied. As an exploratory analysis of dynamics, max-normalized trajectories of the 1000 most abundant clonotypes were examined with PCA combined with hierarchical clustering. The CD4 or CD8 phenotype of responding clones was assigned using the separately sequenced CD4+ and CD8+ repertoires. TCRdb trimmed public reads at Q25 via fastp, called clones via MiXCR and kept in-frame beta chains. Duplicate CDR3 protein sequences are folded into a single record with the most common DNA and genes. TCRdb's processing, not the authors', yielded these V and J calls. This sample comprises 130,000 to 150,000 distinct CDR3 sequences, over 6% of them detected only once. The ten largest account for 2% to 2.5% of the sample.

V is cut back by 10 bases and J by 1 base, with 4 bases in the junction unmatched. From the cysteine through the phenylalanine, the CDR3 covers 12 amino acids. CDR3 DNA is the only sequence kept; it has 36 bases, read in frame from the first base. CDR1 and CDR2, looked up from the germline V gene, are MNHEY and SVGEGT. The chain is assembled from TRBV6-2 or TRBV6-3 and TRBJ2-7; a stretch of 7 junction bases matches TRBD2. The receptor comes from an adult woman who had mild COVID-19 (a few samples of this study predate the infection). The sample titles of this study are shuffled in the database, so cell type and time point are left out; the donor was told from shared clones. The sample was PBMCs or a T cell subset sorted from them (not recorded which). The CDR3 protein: CATRAGSYEQYF. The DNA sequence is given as TGTGCCACCAGAGCGGGGTCCTACGAGCAGTACTTC.